The clone carrying this T cell receptor (beta chain) was recorded a few times. The antigen is undetermined. The TCR beta cDNA libraries contained unique molecular identifiers. One entry per CDR3 protein, called by TCRdb with MiXCR from the PCR reads. In the table there are 600,000 to 700,000 distinct CDR3 sequences, 59% of which are singletons. Trimming pared 6 bases from V and 1 base from J, leaving 7 bases between. This CDR3 has 13 residues. CDR1 DFQATT and CDR2 SNEGSKA come from the germline V gene (reference sequence). This sample is drawn from a study of post-analysis software for immune sequencing data. Notes on the study in general: Patients used a handful of TRBV segments, including TRBV5-6, TRBV5-1 and TRBV20-1, more often than controls. With F measure, samples from one preparation batch clustered together strongly.

The chain carries TRBV20-1 and TRBJ2-6; D is undetermined. The material sequenced was blood. This clonotype was obtained from a girl aged 2-10 years with multiple sclerosis. CDR3 bases: TGCAGTGCCGCGGCATCTGGGGCCAACGTCCTGACTTTC. This encodes CSAAASGANVLTF.